These 25 T cell receptor beta chains came from one sample sequenced in a study of T cell responses to AZD1222 COVID-19 vaccine. TCRdb's copy holds only in-frame clones and misses some; the assay was immunoSEQ multiplex PCR. The sample lists about 66,000 clones, about nine tenths seen once, with 6.3% in the top ten. This material consisted of peripheral blood, taken 28 days after the second dose of the MenACWY control vaccine. The receptors were gathered from an adult who received the MenACWY meningococcal vaccine as a control.

The genes are TRBV28 and TRBJ1-2; 7 positions agree with TRBD1. The CDR3 is made up of 15 amino acids. With V trimmed by 7 bases and J by 4 bases, 12 bases remained unmatched. Germline loops: CDR1 MDHEN, CDR2 SYDVKM. The CDR3 protein is CASNPQTDRIYGYTF. The CDR3 DNA reads TGTGCCAGCAACCCCCAGACGGACAGGATCTATGGCTACACCTTC.

The genes are TRBV11-3 and TRBJ2-2; the D is unclear. CDR3 length equals 12 residues. The germline V gene has CDR1 SGHNT and CDR2 YENEEA. Trimming shortened V by 5 bases and J by 5 bases, and 6 bases separated the two germline ends. The DNA of the CDR3 is TGTGCCAGCAGCCCTGAAACCGGGGAGCTGTTTTTT. It encodes CASSPETGELFF.

The chain uses TRBV29-1 and TRBJ2-1; 7 nucleotides line up with TRBD1. The V and J ends lost 7 bases and 0 bases, in that order; junction bases with no gene match: 3. The length of the CDR3 is 13 residues. In germline, CDR1 is SQVTM, CDR2 ANQGSEA. The CDR3 sequence is CSARQGSYNEQFF. Here the CDR3 DNA reads TGCAGCGCTCGACAGGGCTCCTACAATGAGCAGTTCTTC.

The chain carries TRBV2 and TRBJ1-4; the D gene is possibly TRBD1 (6 bases). The CDR3 extends over 17 amino acids. Trimming left V 5 bases short and J 2 bases short, with 18 bases between. Germline-derived CDR1 and CDR2 are SNHLY and FYNNEI. CDR3 nucleotide sequence: TGTGCCAGCAGTCCCCGGGGGGCGGGGGGCACTAATGAAAAACTGTTTTTT. Translating it yields CASSPRGAGGTNEKLFF.

The rearrangement uses TRBV29-1 and TRBJ2-1, with 12 bases matching TRBD2. The junction had 12 bases not matched to a gene; V was cut back by 8 bases and J by 1 base. The CDR3 has 17 residues. Germline V gives CDR1 SQVTM, CDR2 ANQGSEA. Written as DNA, the CDR3 is TGCAGCACATTTCGACTAGCGGGAGTAGGGTCCTACAATGAGCAGTTCTTC. Protein product: CSTFRLAGVGSYNEQFF.

This chain uses TRBV4-1 with TRBJ1-6; possibly TRBD1 for D (5 bases). Germline CDR1 reads MGHRA; CDR2 reads YSYEKL. The V end was cut by 0 bases, the J end by 9 bases, with 12 bases between. This CDR3 is 15 amino acids long. CDR3 amino acids: CASSQDWGVGSPLHF. In nucleotides, the CDR3 is TGCGCCAGCAGCCAAGATTGGGGGGTCGGTTCACCCCTCCACTTT.

The chain employs TRBV12-3 or TRBV12-4 and TRBJ1-1; D is unresolved. The CDR3 totals 13 residues. V lost 5 bases to trimming and J lost 3 bases, with 10 bases between them. In DNA form, the CDR3 reads TGTGCCAGCAGTCCTCAGAGTTACACTGAAGCTTTCTTT. Protein product: CASSPQSYTEAFF.

The CDR3 DNA sequence: TGTGCCAGCTCACCGGGGATGGGCACTGAAGCTTTCTTT. As protein: CASSPGMGTEAFF. V gene TRBV18 combines with J gene TRBJ1-1; no firm D call. Trimming cost V 3 bases and J 4 bases, with 9 bases left between them. In germline, CDR1 is KGHSH, CDR2 LQKENI. CDR3 size: 13 residues.

This chain connects TRBV20-1 to TRBJ2-7, with 9 bases lining up with TRBD1. CDR3 size: 15 residues. With V trimmed by 3 bases and J by 3 bases, 9 bases remained unmatched. The V gene's germline CDR1 is DFQATT and CDR2 SNEGSKA (reference sequence). CDR3 DNA sequence: TGCAGTGCTAGTAGCCGGGACAGGGACCTCTACGAGCAGTACTTC. Protein product: CSASSRDRDLYEQYF.

The J gene is TRBJ1-4, the V gene TRBV20-1; D is unclear. CDR1 and CDR2 (germline): DFQATT, SNEGSKA (reference sequence). The germline V and J ends were trimmed by 3 bases and 7 bases, with 6 bases remaining between them. CDR3 length: 11 residues. This CDR3 is CSARDGEKLFF. In DNA, the CDR3 is TGCAGTGCTAGGGACGGTGAAAAACTGTTTTTT.

The chain couples TRBV7-6 to TRBJ2-5, with 8 bases matching TRBD1. The J segment lost 4 bases and the V segment lost 4 bases, leaving 11 bases of the junction unmatched. The CDR3 runs to 16 residues. Germline CDR1 SGHVS, CDR2 FNYEAQ. The CDR3 sequence is CASSSAPDRGRETQYF. The DNA for the CDR3 is TGTGCCAGCAGCTCGGCCCCCGACAGGGGAAGAGAGACCCAGTACTTC. Looking up the rest from reference TRBV7-6 and TRBJ2-5 gives the full variable domain: GAGVSQSPRYKVTKRGQDVALRCDPISGHVSLYWYRQALGQGPEFLTYFNYEAQQDKSGLPNDRFSAERPEGSISTLTIQRTEQRDSAMYRCASSSAPDRGRETQYFGPGTRLLVL.

This chain joins TRBV9 and TRBJ2-2, with 8 bases fitting TRBD1. The CDR3 has 14 residues. From germline, CDR1 is SGDLS and CDR2 YYNGEE. Trimming at V came to 1 base and at J to 7 bases, leaving 3 bases not matched to a gene. The CDR3 reads CASSVIQGVGELFF. The CDR3 DNA is TGTGCCAGCAGCGTAATACAGGGGGTCGGGGAGCTGTTTTTT.

The genes are TRBV7-9 and TRBJ2-1; TRBD2 agrees at 7 bases. CDR1 is SEHNR, CDR2 FQNEAQ, per germline (reference sequence). This CDR3 comprises 16 residues. V gave up 4 bases and J gave up 6 bases; unmatched junction bases: 12. CDR3 protein: CASSSGAGDRRNEQFF. DNA of the CDR3: TGTGCCAGCAGCTCCGGGGCGGGAGATCGTCGCAATGAGCAGTTCTTC.

The rearrangement links TRBV12-3 or TRBV12-4 to TRBJ1-1; unclear D gene. The CDR3 consists of 13 residues. V lost 9 bases and J 0 bases, leaving 11 bases between the germline ends. CDR3 DNA sequence: TGTGCCAGTGGTGGGCCTCTGAACACTGAAGCTTTCTTT. This codes for CASGGPLNTEAFF.

V usage is TRBV7-8 and J usage is TRBJ1-1, with a possible D match to TRBD1 (5 bases). This CDR3 is built from 16 residues. Trimming stripped 5 bases from V and 0 bases from J, with 16 bases between. The V gene's germline CDR1 is SGHVS and CDR2 FQNEAQ. The CDR3 reads CASSRRLTGVNTEAFF. In nucleotides, the CDR3 is TGTGCCAGCAGCCGACGGCTCACAGGTGTGAACACTGAAGCTTTCTTT.

J is TRBJ2-2 and V is TRBV7-6, with TRBD2 matching 11 bases. Germline lookup yields CDR1 SGHVS and CDR2 FNYEAQ. This CDR3 spans 16 amino acids. The V gene end was trimmed by 4 bases and the J gene end by 5 bases; junction bases not matched to a gene: 6. The CDR3 DNA reads TGTGCCAGCAGCTCAGGGACTAGCGGAGCGACCGGGGAGCTGTTTTTT. This translates into CASSSGTSGATGELFF.

V and J are TRBV7-8 and TRBJ1-3, with D maybe TRBD1 (5 bases). Germline CDR1 and CDR2: SGHVS and FQNEAQ. The CDR3 length is 16 residues. Trimming removed 5 bases from V and 0 bases from J, with 14 bases in between. CDR3 sequence reads: CASSTMGGTSGNTIYF. CDR3 bases: TGTGCCAGCAGCACCATGGGGGGAACCTCTGGAAACACCATATATTTT.

The chain couples TRBV7-8 to TRBJ2-1, with 7 bases that match TRBD2. V lost 3 bases, J lost 3 bases, and 5 bases stayed unmatched. The CDR3 consists of 15 residues. The germline CDR1 and CDR2 sequences are SGHVS and FQNEAQ. The CDR3 DNA is TGTGCCAGCAGCTTCCTGACTAGCAGCTACAATGAGCAGTTCTTC. Translated, it gives CASSFLTSSYNEQFF.

The chain couples TRBV15 to TRBJ2-7; a possible D gene is TRBD1 (5 bases). Germline V gene data show CDR1 as LNHNV and CDR2 as YYDKDF (reference sequence). CDR3 length equals 13 residues. Between the trimmed V and J ends, which lost 0 bases and 4 bases, there was a span of 7 bases. The CDR3 reads CATSRERGYEQYF. The CDR3 DNA reads as TGTGCCACCAGCAGAGAAAGGGGTTACGAGCAGTACTTC.

This chain connects TRBV19 to TRBJ2-5; TRBD1 matches at 7 bases. The CDR3 is 14 amino acids. V lost 6 bases to trimming and J lost 2 bases; unmatched junction nucleotides: 6. Germline V gene data show CDR1 as LNHDA and CDR2 as SQIVND (reference sequence). The CDR3 DNA sequence: TGTGCCAGTAGCCCGACAGGGCGTCAAGAGACCCAGTACTTC. This codes for CASSPTGRQETQYF.

The chain is built from TRBV15 and TRBJ2-1; tentatively, D is TRBD2 (5 bases). The CDR3 consists of 15 residues. Trimming removed 0 bases at V and 3 bases at J, with 9 bases between. Germline CDR1 LNHNV, CDR2 YYDKDF (reference sequence). DNA for the CDR3: TGTGCCACCAGCAGAGAGAGCAGCGGCTACAATGAGCAGTTCTTC. Amino acid sequence: CATSRESSGYNEQFF.

V usage is TRBV28 and J usage is TRBJ1-6; D ambiguous. Germline V lookup: CDR1 MDHEN, CDR2 SYDVKM. This CDR3 spans 14 amino acids. The germline V and J ends were trimmed by 3 bases and 10 bases, with 13 bases remaining between them. In DNA, the CDR3 is TGTGCCAGCAGTTTGGCCCATATAAGCTCACCCCTCCACTTT. It encodes CASSLAHISSPLHF.

The chain has TRBV2 and TRBJ2-5; D gene ambiguous. The CDR3 loop spans 10 amino acids. Germline loops: CDR1 SNHLY, CDR2 FYNNEI. Trimming shortened V by 5 bases and J by 5 bases, and 3 bases separated the two germline ends. The CDR3 reads CASSRETQYF. CDR3 coding DNA: TGTGCCAGCAGTCGTGAGACCCAGTACTTC.

The rearrangement joins TRBV3-1 (or the pseudogene TRBV3-2) to TRBJ2-7; tentative D call: TRBD2 (7 bases). Germline V gene lookup returns CDR1 LGHDT and CDR2 YNNKEL (reference sequence). The CDR3 is 15 amino acids. The ends were cut back, 5 bases at V and 3 bases at J, with 17 bases in the middle. CDR3 region: CASSRGGGTSYEQYF. The DNA of the CDR3 is TGTGCCAGCAGCAGGGGAGGGGGGACGAGCTACGAGCAGTACTTC.

As for this clone: One end of the junction varies from germline; a read error may be responsible. This rearrangement joins TRBV5-1 to TRBJ2-2; weak D call: TRBD1 (6 bases). Germline lookup yields CDR1 SGHRS and CDR2 YFSETQ. The CDR3 covers 16 residues. The CDR3 spells CASTLDWTANTGELFF. The CDR3 DNA reads as TGCGCCAGCACCTTGGACTGGACAGCAAACACCGGGGAGCTGTTTTTT. The full variable domain, rest sourced from reference TRBV5-1 and TRBJ2-2, is KAGVTQTPRYLIKTRGQQVTLSCSPISGHRSVSWYQQTPGQGLQFLFEYFSETQRNKGNFPGRFSGRQFSNSRSEMNVSTLELGDSALYLCASTLDWTANTGELFFGEGSRLTVL.